The sequence of this T cell receptor beta chain was determined in a study of post-analysis software for immune sequencing data. Unique molecular identifiers were present in the TCR beta cDNA libraries. One entry per CDR3 protein results from TCRdb running MiXCR on the PCR reads. The data contain some 500,000 distinct CDR3 sequences, over 35% of them seen just once; the ten biggest clones take up 9.5% to 13%. The sequencing sample was made of blood. The sequence was obtained from a girl aged 10-17 years with multiple sclerosis.

CDR3 nucleotide sequence: TGTGCCAGCAGTTTTGGGGACGCAGATACGCAGTATTTT. It translates to CASSFGDADTQYF. This chain joins TRBV12-3 or TRBV12-4 and TRBJ2-3, with D tentatively TRBD1 or TRBD2 (5 bases each). The CDR3 totals 13 residues. Trimming stripped 3 bases from V and 4 bases from J, with 8 bases between.